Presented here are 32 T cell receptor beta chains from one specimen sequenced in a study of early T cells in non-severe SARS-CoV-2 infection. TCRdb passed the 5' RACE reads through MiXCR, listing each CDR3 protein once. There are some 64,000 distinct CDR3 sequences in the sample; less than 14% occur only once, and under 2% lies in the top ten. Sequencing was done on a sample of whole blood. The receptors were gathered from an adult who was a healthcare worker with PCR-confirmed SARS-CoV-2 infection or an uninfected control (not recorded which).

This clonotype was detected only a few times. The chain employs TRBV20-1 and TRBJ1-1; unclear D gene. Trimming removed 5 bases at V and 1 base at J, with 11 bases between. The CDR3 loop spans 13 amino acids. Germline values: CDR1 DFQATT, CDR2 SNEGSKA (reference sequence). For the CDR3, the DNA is TGCAGTGCTGGAGCCACAGCGAACACTGAAGCTTTCTTT. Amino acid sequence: CSAGATANTEAFF.

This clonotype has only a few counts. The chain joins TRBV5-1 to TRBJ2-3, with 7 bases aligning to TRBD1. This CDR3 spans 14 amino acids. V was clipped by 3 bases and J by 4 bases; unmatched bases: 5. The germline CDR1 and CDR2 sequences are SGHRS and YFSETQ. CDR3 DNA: TGCGCCAGCAGCTATCCCACAGGGGCAGATACGCAGTATTTT. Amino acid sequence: CASSYPTGADTQYF.

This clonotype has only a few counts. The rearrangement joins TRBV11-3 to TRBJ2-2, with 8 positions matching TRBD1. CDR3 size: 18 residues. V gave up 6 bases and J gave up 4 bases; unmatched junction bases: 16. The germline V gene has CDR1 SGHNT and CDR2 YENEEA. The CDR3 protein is CASSTPGTGYAGTGELFF. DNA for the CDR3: TGTGCCAGCAGTACCCCGGGGACAGGTTATGCGGGCACCGGGGAGCTGTTTTTT.

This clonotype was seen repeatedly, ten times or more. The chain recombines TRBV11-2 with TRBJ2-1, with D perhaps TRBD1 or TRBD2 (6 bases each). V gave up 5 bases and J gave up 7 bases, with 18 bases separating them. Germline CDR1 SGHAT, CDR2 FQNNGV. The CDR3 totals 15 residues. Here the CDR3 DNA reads TGTGCCAGCAGCGTTACCGGGGGCTGGCAGAATGAGCAGTTCTTC. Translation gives CASSVTGGWQNEQFF.

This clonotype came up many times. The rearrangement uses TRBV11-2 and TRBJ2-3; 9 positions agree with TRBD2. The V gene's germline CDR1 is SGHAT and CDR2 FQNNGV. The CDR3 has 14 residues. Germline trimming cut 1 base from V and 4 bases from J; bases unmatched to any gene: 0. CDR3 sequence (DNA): TGTGCCAGCAGCTTAGGGACTAGCGCAGATACGCAGTATTTT. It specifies CASSLGTSADTQYF.

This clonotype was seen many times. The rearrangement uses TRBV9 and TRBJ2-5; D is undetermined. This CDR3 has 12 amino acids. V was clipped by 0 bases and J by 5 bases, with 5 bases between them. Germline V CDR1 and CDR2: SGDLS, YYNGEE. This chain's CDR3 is CASSVGSETQYF. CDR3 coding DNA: TGTGCCAGCAGCGTAGGTTCGGAGACCCAGTACTTC.

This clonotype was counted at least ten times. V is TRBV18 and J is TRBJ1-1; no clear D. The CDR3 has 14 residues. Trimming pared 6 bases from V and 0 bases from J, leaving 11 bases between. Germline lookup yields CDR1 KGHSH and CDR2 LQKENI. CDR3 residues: CASSIAGLNTEAFF. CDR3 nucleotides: TGTGCCAGCTCTATCGCGGGTTTGAACACTGAAGCTTTCTTT.

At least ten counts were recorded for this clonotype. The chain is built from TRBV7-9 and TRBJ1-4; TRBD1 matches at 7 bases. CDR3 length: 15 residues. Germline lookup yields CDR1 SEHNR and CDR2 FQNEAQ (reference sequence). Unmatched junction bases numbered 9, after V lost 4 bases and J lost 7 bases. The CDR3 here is CASSYVTGESEKLFF. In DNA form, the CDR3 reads TGTGCCAGCAGCTACGTTACAGGGGAAAGTGAAAAACTGTTTTTT.

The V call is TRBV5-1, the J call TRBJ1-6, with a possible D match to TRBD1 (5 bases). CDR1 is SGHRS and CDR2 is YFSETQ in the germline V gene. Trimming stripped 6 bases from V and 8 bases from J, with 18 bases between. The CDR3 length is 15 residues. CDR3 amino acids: CASKGDDSAYSPLHF. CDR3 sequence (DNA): TGCGCCAGCAAGGGAGACGACAGCGCTTATTCACCCCTCCACTTT. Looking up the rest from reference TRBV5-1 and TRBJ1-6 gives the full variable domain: KAGVTQTPRYLIKTRGQQVTLSCSPISGHRSVSWYQQTPGQGLQFLFEYFSETQRNKGNFPGRFSGRQFSNSRSEMNVSTLELGDSALYLCASKGDDSAYSPLHFGNGTRLTVT.

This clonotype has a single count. In DNA form, the CDR3 reads TGCAGTGCTAGAGATATGATTACTAGTGGTAACTATGGCTACACCTTC. Translating gives CSARDMITSGNYGYTF. V is TRBV20-1 and J is TRBJ1-2; D call uncertain. CDR1 and CDR2 (germline): DFQATT, SNEGSKA (reference sequence). V lost 0 bases to trimming and J lost 1 base, with 15 bases between them. The CDR3 length is 16 residues.

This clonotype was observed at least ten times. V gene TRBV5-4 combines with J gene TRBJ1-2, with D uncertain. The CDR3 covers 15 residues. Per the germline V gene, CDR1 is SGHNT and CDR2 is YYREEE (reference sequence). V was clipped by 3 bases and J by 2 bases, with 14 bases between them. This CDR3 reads CASSSPFGKNYGYTF. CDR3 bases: TGTGCCAGCAGCTCCCCTTTCGGGAAGAACTATGGCTACACCTTC.

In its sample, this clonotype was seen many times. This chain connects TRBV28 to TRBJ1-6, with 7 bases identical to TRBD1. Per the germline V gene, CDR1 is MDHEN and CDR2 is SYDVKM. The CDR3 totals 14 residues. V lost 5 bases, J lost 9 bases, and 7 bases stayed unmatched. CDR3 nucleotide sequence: TGTGCCAGCAGTCCAGACAGGGCCATTTCACCCCTCCACTTT. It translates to CASSPDRAISPLHF.

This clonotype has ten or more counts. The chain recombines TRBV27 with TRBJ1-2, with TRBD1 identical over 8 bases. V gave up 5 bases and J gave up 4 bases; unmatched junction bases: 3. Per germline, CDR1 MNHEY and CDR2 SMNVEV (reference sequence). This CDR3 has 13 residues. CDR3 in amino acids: CASSPGGAYGYTF. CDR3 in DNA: TGTGCCAGCAGTCCAGGGGGCGCCTATGGCTACACCTTC.

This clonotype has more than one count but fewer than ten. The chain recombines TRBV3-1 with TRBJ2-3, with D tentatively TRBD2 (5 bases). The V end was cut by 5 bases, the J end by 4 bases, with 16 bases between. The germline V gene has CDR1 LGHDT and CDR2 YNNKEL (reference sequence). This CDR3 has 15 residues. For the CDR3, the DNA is TGTGCCAGCAGCGACATTAGCGTTCGAGCAGATACGCAGTATTTT. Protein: CASSDISVRADTQYF.

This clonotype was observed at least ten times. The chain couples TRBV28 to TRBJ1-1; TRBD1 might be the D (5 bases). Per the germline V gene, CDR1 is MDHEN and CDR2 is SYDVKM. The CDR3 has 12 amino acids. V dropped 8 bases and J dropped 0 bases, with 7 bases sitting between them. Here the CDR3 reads CASGTVNTEAFF. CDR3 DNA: TGTGCCAGCGGGACGGTGAACACTGAAGCTTTCTTT.

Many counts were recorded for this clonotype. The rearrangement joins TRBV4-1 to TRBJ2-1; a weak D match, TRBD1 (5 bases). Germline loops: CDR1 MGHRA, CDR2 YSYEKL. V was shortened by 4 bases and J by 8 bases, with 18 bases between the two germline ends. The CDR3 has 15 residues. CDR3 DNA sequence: TGCGCCAGCAGCCTTGAGCCAGGGCCCAGGGATGAGCAGTTCTTC. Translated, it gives CASSLEPGPRDEQFF.

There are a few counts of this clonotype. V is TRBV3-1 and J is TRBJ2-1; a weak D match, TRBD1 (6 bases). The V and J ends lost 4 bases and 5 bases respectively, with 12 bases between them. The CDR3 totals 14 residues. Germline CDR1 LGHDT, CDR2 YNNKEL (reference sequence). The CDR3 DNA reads TGTGCCAGCAGCCGGGACAATTTCAACAATGAGCAGTTCTTC. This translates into CASSRDNFNNEQFF.

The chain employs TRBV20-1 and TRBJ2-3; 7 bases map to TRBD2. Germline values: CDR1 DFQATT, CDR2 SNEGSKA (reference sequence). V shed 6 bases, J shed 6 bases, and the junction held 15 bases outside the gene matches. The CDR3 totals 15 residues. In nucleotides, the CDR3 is TGCAGTGCACCTCTCTTGGGCGGGGGTTTGGATACGCAGTATTTT. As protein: CSAPLLGGGLDTQYF.

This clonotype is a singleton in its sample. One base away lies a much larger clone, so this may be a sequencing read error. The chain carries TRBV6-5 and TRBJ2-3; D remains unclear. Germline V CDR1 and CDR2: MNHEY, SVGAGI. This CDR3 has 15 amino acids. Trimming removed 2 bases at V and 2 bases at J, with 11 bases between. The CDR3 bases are TGTGCCAGCAGTTACGATGACTCCTCCACAGATACGCAGTATTTT. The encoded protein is CASSYDDSSTDTQYF.

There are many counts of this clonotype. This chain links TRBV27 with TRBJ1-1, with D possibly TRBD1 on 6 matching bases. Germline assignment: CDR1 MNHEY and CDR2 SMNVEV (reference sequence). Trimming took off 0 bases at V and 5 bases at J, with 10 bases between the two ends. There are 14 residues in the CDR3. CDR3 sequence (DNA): TGTGCCAGCAGTTTATCCGGGGGCAGAACTGAAGCTTTCTTT. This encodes CASSLSGGRTEAFF.

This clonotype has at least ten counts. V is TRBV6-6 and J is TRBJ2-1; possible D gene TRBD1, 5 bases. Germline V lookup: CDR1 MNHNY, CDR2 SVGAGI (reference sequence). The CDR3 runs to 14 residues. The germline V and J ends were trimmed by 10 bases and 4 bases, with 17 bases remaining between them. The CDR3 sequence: CATQTSGQYNEQFF. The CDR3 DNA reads TGTGCCACCCAGACCTCCGGACAATACAATGAGCAGTTCTTC.

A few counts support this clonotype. The CDR3 nucleotides are TGCAGCGCCTGGGACAGCCCCGCCGAAAAACTGTTTTTT. This translates into CSAWDSPAEKLFF. The chain has TRBV29-1 and TRBJ1-4; 7 bases align to TRBD1. In germline, CDR1 is SQVTM, CDR2 ANQGSEA. V lost 7 bases to trimming and J lost 8 bases; unmatched junction nucleotides: 10. The CDR3 consists of 13 residues.

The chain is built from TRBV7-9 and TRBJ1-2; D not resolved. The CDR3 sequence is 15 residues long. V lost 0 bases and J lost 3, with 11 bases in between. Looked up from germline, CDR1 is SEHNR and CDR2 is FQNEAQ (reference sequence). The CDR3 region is CASSLASSRHYGYTF. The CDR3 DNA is TGTGCCAGCAGCTTAGCGTCGAGCAGACACTATGGCTACACCTTC. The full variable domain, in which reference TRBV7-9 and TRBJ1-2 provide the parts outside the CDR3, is DTGVSQNPRHKITKRGQNVTFRCDPISEHNRLYWYRQTLGQGPEFLTYFQNEAQLEKSRLLSDRFSAERPKGSFSTLEIQRTEQGDSAMYLCASSLASSRHYGYTFGSGTRLTVV.

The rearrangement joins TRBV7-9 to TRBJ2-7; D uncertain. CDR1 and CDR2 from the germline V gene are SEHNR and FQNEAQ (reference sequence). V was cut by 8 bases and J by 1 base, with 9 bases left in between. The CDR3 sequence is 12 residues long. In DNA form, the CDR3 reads TGTGCCAGCGGAGACGGTTCCTACGAGCAGTACTTC. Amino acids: CASGDGSYEQYF.

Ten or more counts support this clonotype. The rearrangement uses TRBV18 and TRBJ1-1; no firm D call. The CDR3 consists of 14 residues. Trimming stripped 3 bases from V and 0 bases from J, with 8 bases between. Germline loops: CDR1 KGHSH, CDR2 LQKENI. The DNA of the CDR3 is TGTGCCAGCTCACCCCGGGTCCTGAACACTGAAGCTTTCTTT. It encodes CASSPRVLNTEAFF.

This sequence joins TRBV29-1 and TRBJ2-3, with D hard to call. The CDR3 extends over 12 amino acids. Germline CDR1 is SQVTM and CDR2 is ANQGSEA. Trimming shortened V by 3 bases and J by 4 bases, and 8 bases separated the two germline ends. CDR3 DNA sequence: TGCAGCGTTGATGGGCTGGCAGATACGCAGTATTTT. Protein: CSVDGLADTQYF.

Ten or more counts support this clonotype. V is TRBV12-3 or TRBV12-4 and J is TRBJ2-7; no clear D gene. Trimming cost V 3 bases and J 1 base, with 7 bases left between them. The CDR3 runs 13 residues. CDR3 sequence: CASSFGRSYEQYF. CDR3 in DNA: TGTGCCAGCAGTTTTGGCAGGTCCTACGAGCAGTACTTC.

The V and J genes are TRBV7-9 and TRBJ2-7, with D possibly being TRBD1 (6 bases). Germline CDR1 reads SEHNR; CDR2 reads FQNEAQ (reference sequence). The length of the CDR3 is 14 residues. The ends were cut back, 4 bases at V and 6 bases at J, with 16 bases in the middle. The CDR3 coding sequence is TGTGCCAGCAGCTCCCAGGACAGTCTGGGCGAGCAGTACTTC. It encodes CASSSQDSLGEQYF.

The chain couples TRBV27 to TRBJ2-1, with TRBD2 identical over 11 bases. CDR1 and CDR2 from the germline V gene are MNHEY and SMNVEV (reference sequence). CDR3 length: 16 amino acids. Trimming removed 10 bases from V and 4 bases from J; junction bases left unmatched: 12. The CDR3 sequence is CAIRSPSGGSYNEQFF. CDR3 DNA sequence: TGTGCCATCAGATCCCCTAGCGGGGGGTCATACAATGAGCAGTTCTTC.

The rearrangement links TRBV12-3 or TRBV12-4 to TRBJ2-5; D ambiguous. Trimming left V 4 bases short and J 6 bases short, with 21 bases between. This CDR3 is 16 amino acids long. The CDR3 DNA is TGTGCCAGCAGTTCCGCCCGGGCAGGTCTGTGGAAGACCCAGTACTTC. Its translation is CASSSARAGLWKTQYF.

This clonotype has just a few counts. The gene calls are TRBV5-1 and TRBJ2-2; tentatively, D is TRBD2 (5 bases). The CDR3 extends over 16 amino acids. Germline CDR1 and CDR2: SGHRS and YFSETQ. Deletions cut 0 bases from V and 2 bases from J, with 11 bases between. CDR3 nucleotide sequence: TGCGCCAGCAGCTTGGGAGGGAATACCAACACCGGGGAGCTGTTTTTT. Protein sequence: CASSLGGNTNTGELFF. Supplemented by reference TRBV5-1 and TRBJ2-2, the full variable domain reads KAGVTQTPRYLIKTRGQQVTLSCSPISGHRSVSWYQQTPGQGLQFLFEYFSETQRNKGNFPGRFSGRQFSNSRSEMNVSTLELGDSALYLCASSLGGNTNTGELFFGEGSRLTVL.

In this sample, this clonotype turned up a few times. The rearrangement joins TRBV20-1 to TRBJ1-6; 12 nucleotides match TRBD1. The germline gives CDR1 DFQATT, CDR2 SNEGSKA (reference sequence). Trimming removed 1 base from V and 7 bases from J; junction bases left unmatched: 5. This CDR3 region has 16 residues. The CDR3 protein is CSARGGQGAKNSPLHF. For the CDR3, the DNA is TGCAGTGCTAGAGGGGGACAGGGGGCAAAGAATTCACCCCTCCACTTT.